The rows below give T cell receptor beta chains drawn from one sample of a study of siplizumab effects on memory and regulatory T cells. Generated by immunoSEQ multiplex PCR, the TCRdb table keeps only in-frame clones and is missing some. This table has 60,000 to 70,000 clones, over 75% appearing once. The sequenced sample consisted of Tregs sorted from blood. The source of these receptors is a human donor in good health. Both conserved end residues are part of each CDR3. D genes are given only for firm matches. Part of the rows lack a size; the others show once, few, many or a class for expanded clones.

J | V | size | D | DNA | CDR3
TRBJ2-5 | TRBV28 | NA | NA | TGTGCCAGCAGTTACGGGATCCGGGAGACCCAGTACTTC | CASSYGIRETQYF
TRBJ2-1 | TRBV7-2 | NA | TRBD2 | TGTGCCAGCAGCTTAGGTTCGGCTAGCGGTGAGCAGTTCTTC | CASSLGSASGEQFF
TRBJ2-7 | TRBV10-2 | once | NA | TGCGCCAGCAGCTCGACTAACAACGAGCAGTACTTC | CASSSTNNEQYF
TRBJ2-7 | TRBV15 | NA | NA | TGTGCCACCAGCAGAGGAGGAGAATACTACGAGCAGTACTTC | CATSRGGEYYEQYF
TRBJ2-3 | TRBV5-4 | NA | NA | TGTGCCAGCAGCCAGGACAGCACAGATACGCAGTATTTT | CASSQDSTDTQYF
TRBJ2-3 | TRBV7-9 | once | NA | TGTGCCAGCAGCTTAGTTGGCCGTAATTCGACGCAGTATTTT | CASSLVGRNSTQYF
TRBJ1-3 | TRBV5-1 | NA | TRBD1 | TGCGCCAGCAGCTCCGGGACAGGGGTTGGAAACACCATATATTTT | CASSSGTGVGNTIYF
TRBJ2-5 | TRBV6-7 | NA | NA | TGTGCCAGCCACCGGCTCGGCGGGAACCTTGAGGGAGAGACCCAGTACTTC | CASHRLGGNLEGETQYF
TRBJ1-1 | TRBV5-4 | once | NA | TGTGCCAGCAGCTTACCCTTAAACCCTGAAGCTTTCTTT | CASSLPLNPEAFF
TRBJ2-7 | TRBV2 | NA | NA | TGTGCCAGCAGGGGCGGGGCAGGGAACCCCTACGAGCAGTACTTC | CASRGGAGNPYEQYF
TRBJ1-5 | TRBV28 | NA | NA | TGTGCCAGCAGTCTCCCGAATCAGCCCCAGCATTTT | CASSLPNQPQHF
TRBJ2-6 | TRBV18 | NA | NA | TGTGCCAGCTCACCAGGCTTTTCGGGCCGCTCTGGGGCCAACGTCCTGACTTTC | CASSPGFSGRSGANVLTF
TRBJ2-7 | TRBV6-1 | medium-sized | NA | TGTGCCACTAGGGTTGGTTGGGCCTACGAGCAGTACTTC | CATRVGWAYEQYF
TRBJ1-1 | TRBV19 | NA | NA | TGTGCCAGTAGTACAAGGGACGGGTGGACTGAAGCTTTCTTT | CASSTRDGWTEAFF
TRBJ2-1 | TRBV6-5 | NA | NA | TGTGCCAGCAGTTACTCTGGGCTGATCTCCTACAATGAGCAGTTCTTC | CASSYSGLISYNEQFF
TRBJ1-2 | TRBV18 | NA | TRBD1 | TGTGCCAGCTCACCCCCGACCGGGACAGGGTCCTATGGCTACACCTTC | CASSPPTGTGSYGYTF
TRBJ2-2 | TRBV5-1 | NA | TRBD2 | TGCGCCAGCAGCTCAGGACTAGCGGGAGACCGGGTCTCCGGGGAGCTGTTTTTT | CASSSGLAGDRVSGELFF
TRBJ2-1 | TRBV6-5 | NA | NA | TGTGCCAGCAGCCTTGACAATGAGCAGTTCTTC | CASSLDNEQFF
TRBJ2-5 | TRBV7-3 | NA | NA | TGTGCCAGCAGCTTAGGCCCCAAAGAGACCCAGTACTTC | CASSLGPKETQYF
TRBJ1-5 | TRBV30 | NA | TRBD1 | TGTGCCTGGAGTGACAGGGGGGATCAGCCCCAGCATTTT | CAWSDRGDQPQHF
TRBJ1-1 | TRBV18 | NA | NA | TGTGCCAGCTCGGGGGCTTGGACTGAAGCTTTCTTT | CASSGAWTEAFF
TRBJ2-7 | TRBV5-1 | NA | TRBD2 | TGCGCCAGCAGCTTGAACGGGGGGGAGCAGTACTTC | CASSLNGGEQYF
TRBJ2-7 | TRBV9 | NA | TRBD2 | TGTGCCAGCAGCGCGCAGCCCGGACTAGCGGACGAGCAGTACTTC | CASSAQPGLADEQYF
TRBJ2-2 | TRBV6-5 | NA | TRBD2 | TGTGCCAGCAGTACTAGCGGGAGAGCCACCGGGGAGCTGTTTTTT | CASSTSGRATGELFF
TRBJ1-1 | TRBV29-1 | few | NA | TGCAGCGCTTCGAACACTGAAGCTTTCTTT | CSASNTEAFF
TRBJ2-5 | TRBV19 | NA | NA | TGTGCCAGTAGTAGGGGCAGCCTCCAAGAGACCCAGTACTTC | CASSRGSLQETQYF
TRBJ1-6 | TRBV14 | NA | TRBD1 | TGTGCCAGTATTCGGACAGGGAGTAATTCACCCCTCCACTTT | CASIRTGSNSPLHF
TRBJ2-5 | TRBV29-1 | NA | TRBD2 | TGCAGCGTCAGCGGGGCAACGGAGACCCAGTACTTC | CSVSGATETQYF
TRBJ1-4 | TRBV5-1 | NA | TRBD1 | TGCGCCAGCAGCTCAGGGGGGTTCGATGAAAAACTGTTTTTT | CASSSGGFDEKLFF
TRBJ2-7 | TRBV28 | NA | NA | TGTGCCAGCGGACCCCATCACACCTACGAGCAGTACTTC | CASGPHHTYEQYF
TRBJ2-6 | TRBV5-5 | NA | TRBD2 | TGTGCCAGCAGCTTAGGGACTAGCTCTGGGGCCAACGTCCTGACTTTC | CASSLGTSSGANVLTF
TRBJ1-2 | TRBV11-2 | NA | NA | TGTGCCAGCAGCTCCCCGCCCAGCTACTACGGCTACACCTTC | CASSSPPSYYGYTF
TRBJ2-1 | TRBV11-3 | NA | NA | TGTGCCAGCAGCTCAAGGGGTGAGCAGTTCTTC | CASSSRGEQFF
TRBJ1-4 | TRBV11-3 | NA | TRBD1 | TGTGCCAGCAGCTTACCCACAGGGGGCTCTGATGAAAAACTGTTTTTT | CASSLPTGGSDEKLFF
TRBJ1-2 | TRBV18 | NA | NA | TGTGCCAGCTCCTTGGGAGGGGTCAACTATGGCTACACCTTC | CASSLGGVNYGYTF
TRBJ2-1 | TRBV6-1 | NA | NA | TGTGCCGCGGAGGGCTGGGCCTACAATGAGCAGTTCTTC | CAAEGWAYNEQFF
TRBJ2-2 | TRBV10-3 | NA | NA | TGTGCCATCAGTGAGATTAGAGCCAACACCGGGGAGCTGTTTTTT | CAISEIRANTGELFF
TRBJ2-2 | TRBV5-1 | NA | NA | TGCGCCAGCAGCTTGGCCAACTCGATGAACGCCGGGGAGCTGTTTTTT | CASSLANSMNAGELFF
TRBJ2-3 | TRBV5-1 | NA | NA | TGCGCCAGCAGCACAAATACAGATACGCAGTATTTT | CASSTNTDTQYF
TRBJ2-3 | TRBV14 | NA | TRBD2 | TGTGCCAGCAGCTTTGGGGGGGGCACAGATACGCAGTATTTT | CASSFGGGTDTQYF
TRBJ1-2 | TRBV6-5 | NA | NA | TGTGCCAGCAGTGCAGGGTTCCGCGCCTATGGCTACACCTTC | CASSAGFRAYGYTF
TRBJ2-1 | TRBV7-9 | NA | NA | TGTGCCAGCAGCTCCCTCAGCTCCTACAATGAGCAGTTCTTC | CASSSLSSYNEQFF
TRBJ2-3 | TRBV6-5 | NA | TRBD1 | TGTGCCAGCAGGCGAGAGGGGGCCACAGATACGCAGTATTTT | CASRREGATDTQYF
TRBJ2-2 | TRBV15 | once | TRBD2 | TGTGCCACCAGCAGCACTGGCGGGCTAGCGGGAGTAAGAAGGACCGGGGAGCTGTTTTTT | CATSSTGGLAGVRRTGELFF
TRBJ1-5 | TRBV2 | NA | TRBD1 | TGTGCCAGCAGATCTGGCGGGACAGGGCTTCAGCCCCAGCATTTT | CASRSGGTGLQPQHF
TRBJ2-1 | TRBV5-1 | NA | TRBD1 | TGCGCCAGCAGGAGGACAGGGAACAATGAGCAGTTCTTC | CASRRTGNNEQFF
TRBJ2-1 | TRBV9 | NA | TRBD2 | TGTGCCAGCAGCGCACCCACCGGGGGGGCCTACAATGAGCAGTTCTTC | CASSAPTGGAYNEQFF
TRBJ2-2 | TRBV7-2 | NA | NA | TGTGCCAGCAGCCCCCGATGGGCCAGCGGAGCGAACACCGGGGAGCTGTTTTTT | CASSPRWASGANTGELFF
TRBJ2-3 | TRBV28 | NA | TRBD2 | TGTGCCAGCAGTTCCAAGCGGGAGATGCCCGATACGCAGTATTTT | CASSSKREMPDTQYF
TRBJ2-7 | TRBV7-2 | NA | NA | TGTGCCAGCAGCTTATTTAACAGTCGTTCCTACGAGCAGTACTTC | CASSLFNSRSYEQYF
TRBJ2-1 | TRBV4-1 | NA | TRBD1 | TGCGCCAGCAGCCAATTCAGTTCGGGACAGGGACTCAATGAGCAGTTCTTC | CASSQFSSGQGLNEQFF
TRBJ2-3 | TRBV11-1 | NA | TRBD2 | TGTGCCAGCAGCCACGGGACTAGCGGAAGCACAGATACGCAGTATTTT | CASSHGTSGSTDTQYF
TRBJ1-4 | TRBV25-1 | NA | TRBD1 | TGTGCCAGCAGGAGGGGGACAGGGGGTGAAAAACTGTTTTTT | CASRRGTGGEKLFF